This T cell receptor (beta chain) originates from a study of cytotoxic CD8 clonotypes in ibrutinib-treated CLL. Method: immunoSEQ multiplex PCR; TCRdb's copy keeps in-frame clones and lacks some. The table lists more than 200,000 clones, around three quarters of them singletons. Germline values: CDR1 SGDLS, CDR2 YYNGEE. CDR3 length: 15 residues. V lost 1 base and J lost 2; bases outside the gene matches: 6. The sequence was collected from a human donor with chronic lymphocytic leukemia. The genes are TRBV9 and TRBJ2-7, with 7 bases identical to TRBD2. Sequenced material: PBMCs, taken after 24 months of ibrutinib treatment. The CDR3 DNA reads as TGTGCCAGCAGCGTAAGGCCTAGCGGAACCTACGAGCAGTACTTC. Translating it yields CASSVRPSGTYEQYF.